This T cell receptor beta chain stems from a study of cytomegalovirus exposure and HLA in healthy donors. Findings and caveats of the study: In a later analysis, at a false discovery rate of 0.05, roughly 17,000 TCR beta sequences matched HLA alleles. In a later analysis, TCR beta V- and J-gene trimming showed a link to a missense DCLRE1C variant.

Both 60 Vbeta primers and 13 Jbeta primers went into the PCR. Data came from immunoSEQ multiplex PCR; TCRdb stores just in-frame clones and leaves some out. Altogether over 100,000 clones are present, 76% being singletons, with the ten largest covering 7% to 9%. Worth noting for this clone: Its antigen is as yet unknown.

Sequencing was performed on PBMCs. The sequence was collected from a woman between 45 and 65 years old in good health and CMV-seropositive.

The DNA for the CDR3 is TGTGCCAGCAGCAACCCGACACAGGGGACGTTAGAGAAACCGGGGCGAGGCTACACCTTC. Translation gives CASSNPTQGTLEKPGRGYTF. The chain employs TRBV21-1 and TRBJ1-2; the listed D gene, TRBD1, was not tested against the DNA. TRBV21-1 represents a pseudogene. The CDR3 contains 20 residues.